The entry below gives a single T cell receptor (beta chain) sequence along with its context. The data derive from a study of T cell changes during pregnancy in multiple sclerosis. The assay was immunoSEQ multiplex PCR, and TCRdb's table has in-frame clones only and misses some. The sample shows 40,000 to 55,000 clones, 75% to 90% of them seen only once. V lost 8 bases and J lost 5; bases outside the gene matches: 7. The germline V gene has CDR1 MDHEN and CDR2 SYDVKM. The CDR3 has 13 residues. Specimen: peripheral blood, collected in the first trimester of pregnancy. The chain uses TRBV28 and TRBJ1-2; TRBD1 matches at 8 bases. The receptor was derived from a female donor in good health, enrolled as a control in a pregnancy study. The CDR3 loop is CASAMDREYGYTF. The CDR3 DNA reads as TGTGCCAGCGCGATGGACAGGGAGTATGGCTACACCTTC.